This T cell receptor beta chain stems from a study of T cell responses to AZD1222 COVID-19 vaccine (dated by TCRdb to the early 2020s). For context, the study as a whole: A total of around 240 trial participants underwent TCR sequencing, of whom about 210 received two doses of AZD1222 and some 26 received two doses of the MenACWY control vaccine. Trial participants were enrolled by age into 18-55, 56-69 and 70-plus year subgroups, with about 150, 27 and 61 TCR-sequenced participants respectively. Broader findings and caveats from the paper: After two AZD1222 doses, both the breadth and the depth of spike-specific TCRs were significantly higher than at day 0 and than in MenACWY recipients. No day 14 peak-response samples were available, so repertoires were characterized only after the peak T cell response. Only five to seven AZD1222 recipients were SARS-CoV-2 seropositive at baseline, limiting conclusions about previously exposed vaccinees. Reportedly, almost half of the unique spike-specific TCRs recognized epitopes lying outside the regions that are mutated in the B.1.351 and B.1.1.7 variants. Participants were mostly white British and included more females than males, and it was suggested by the authors that clonal diversity may have been underestimated. The whole spike protein was spanned by vaccine-associated CD4 TCRs, and dominant responses were seen in regions 160-218 and 743-854. The 56-69-year group was small, and its depth increase did not reach significance, likely because of low power.

Per the publication, the time point label means: about 28 days (+/-7) after the second vaccine dose. Because spike-specific TCR depth and breadth did not differ between the two schedules, AZD1222 recipients who got a second dose at roughly 4 weeks were pooled with those who got a second dose at roughly 12 weeks. The vaccinee samples were drawn from two UK trials, COV001 and COV002, one of which was a single-blind randomized controlled phase 2/3 trial testing AZD1222 (ChAdOx1 nCoV-19) in healthy adults. For TCRbeta chain sequencing, PBMC samples were collected from trial participants at day 0 and at day 28 after the second dose. A word on this clone: What antigen it recognizes has not been identified. No much larger clone is present one base from it, and per-base qualities are unavailable.

The CDR3 regions of human TCRbeta chains were subjected to immunosequencing. Under the source paper's analysis protocol: TCRs in the repertoires were compared against a reference library of SARS-CoV-2-specific TCRs that had been generated with the MIRA antigen-specificity platform. Breadth was defined as the fraction of unique TCRs that were SARS-CoV-2-associated. Depth was defined as the fraction of total T cells that were SARS-CoV-2-associated. Using the MIRA data, every spike-specific TCR was mapped to the spike region that the TCR reacted to and assigned to either a CD4 or a CD8 class. Log10-transformed breadth and depth values were compared by one-way ANOVA with Sidak's multiple comparisons tests. The clones in this table, taken by TCRdb from immuneACCESS, are in-frame only. Not every clone is retained; where verified, under half of the shortfall comes from an unresolved V gene, and the cause of the rest is unknown. The V and J calls and the clone size are those of that table, but D and trimming were determined from the DNA. For this sample the table gives around 190,000 clones, of which 70% to 90% were detected only once. Of the sample, 11% falls within the top ten clones.

The input for sequencing was peripheral blood, taken 28 days after the second AZD1222 dose. The sequence derives from an adult who received the AZD1222 COVID-19 vaccine.

CDR3 protein: CASSLPENYGYTF. The nucleotides are TGTGCCAGCAGTTTACCAGAGAACTATGGCTACACCTTC. The chain was built from TRBV28 and TRBJ1-2, with the identity of the D gene unclear. From its cysteine to its phenylalanine, the CDR3 spans 13 amino acids. The retained sequence is limited to the CDR3, 39 bases, with the frame set at the first base. Relative to germline, V is 2 bases shorter and J is 2 bases shorter, with 6 bases between their ends. CDR1 and CDR2 are drawn from the germline V gene: MDHEN, SYDVKM.